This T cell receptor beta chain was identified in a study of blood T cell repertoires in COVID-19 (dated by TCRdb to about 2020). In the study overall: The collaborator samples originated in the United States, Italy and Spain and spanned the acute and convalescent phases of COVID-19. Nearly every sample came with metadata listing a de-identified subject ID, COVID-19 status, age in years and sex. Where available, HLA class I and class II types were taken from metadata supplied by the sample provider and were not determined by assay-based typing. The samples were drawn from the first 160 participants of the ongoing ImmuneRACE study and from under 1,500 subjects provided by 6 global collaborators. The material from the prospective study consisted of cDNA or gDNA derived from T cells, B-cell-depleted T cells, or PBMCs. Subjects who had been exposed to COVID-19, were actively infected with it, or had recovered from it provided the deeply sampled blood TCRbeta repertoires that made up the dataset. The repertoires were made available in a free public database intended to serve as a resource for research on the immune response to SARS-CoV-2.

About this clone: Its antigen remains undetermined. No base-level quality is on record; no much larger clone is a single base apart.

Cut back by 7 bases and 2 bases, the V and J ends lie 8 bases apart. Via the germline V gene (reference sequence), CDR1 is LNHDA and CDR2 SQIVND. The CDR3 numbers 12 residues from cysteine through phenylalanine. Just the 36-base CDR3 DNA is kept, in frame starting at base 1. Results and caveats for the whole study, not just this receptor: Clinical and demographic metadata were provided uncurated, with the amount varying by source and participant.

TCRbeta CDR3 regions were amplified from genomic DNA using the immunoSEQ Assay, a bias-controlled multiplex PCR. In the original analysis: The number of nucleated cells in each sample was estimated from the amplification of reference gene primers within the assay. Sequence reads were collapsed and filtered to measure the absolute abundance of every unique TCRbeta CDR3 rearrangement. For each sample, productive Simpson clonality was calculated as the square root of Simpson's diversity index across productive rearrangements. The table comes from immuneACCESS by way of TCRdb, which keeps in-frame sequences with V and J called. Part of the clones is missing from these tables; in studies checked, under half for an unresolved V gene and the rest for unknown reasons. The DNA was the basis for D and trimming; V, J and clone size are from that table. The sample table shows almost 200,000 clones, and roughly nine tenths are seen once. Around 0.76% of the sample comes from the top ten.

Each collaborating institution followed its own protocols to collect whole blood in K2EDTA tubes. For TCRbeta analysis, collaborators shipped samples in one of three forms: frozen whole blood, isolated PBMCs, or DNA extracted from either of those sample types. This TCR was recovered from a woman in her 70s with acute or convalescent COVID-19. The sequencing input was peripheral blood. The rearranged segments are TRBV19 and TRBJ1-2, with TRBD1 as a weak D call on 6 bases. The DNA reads TGTGCCAGTATCACAGGGAACTATGGCTACACCTTC. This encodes CASITGNYGYTF. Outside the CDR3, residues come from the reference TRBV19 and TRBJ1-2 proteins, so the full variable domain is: DGGITQSPKYLFRKEGQNVTLSCEQNLNHDAMYWYRQDPGQGLRLIYYSQIVNDFQKGDIAEGYSVSREKKESFPLTVTSAQKNPTAFYLCASITGNYGYTFGSGTRLTVV.